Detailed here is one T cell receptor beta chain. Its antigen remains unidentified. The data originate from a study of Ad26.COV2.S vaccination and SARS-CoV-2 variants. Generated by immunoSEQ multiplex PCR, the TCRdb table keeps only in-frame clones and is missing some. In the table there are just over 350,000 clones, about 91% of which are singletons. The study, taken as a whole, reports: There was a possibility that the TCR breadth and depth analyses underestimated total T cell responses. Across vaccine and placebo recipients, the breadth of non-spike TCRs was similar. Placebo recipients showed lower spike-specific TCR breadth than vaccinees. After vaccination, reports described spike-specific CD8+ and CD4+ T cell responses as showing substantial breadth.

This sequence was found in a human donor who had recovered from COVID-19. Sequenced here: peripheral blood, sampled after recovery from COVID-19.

The CDR3 region has the DNA TGTGCCAGCAGCCAAGACACAGGGCGGGATGGCTACACCTTC. Protein: CASSQDTGRDGYTF. J is TRBJ1-2 and V is TRBV3-1 (or the pseudogene TRBV3-2); a possible D gene is TRBD1 (6 bases). CDR1 and CDR2 from the germline V gene are LGHDT and YNNKEL (reference sequence). The CDR3 is made up of 14 amino acids. V lost 0 bases, J lost 6 bases, and 11 bases lay in between.